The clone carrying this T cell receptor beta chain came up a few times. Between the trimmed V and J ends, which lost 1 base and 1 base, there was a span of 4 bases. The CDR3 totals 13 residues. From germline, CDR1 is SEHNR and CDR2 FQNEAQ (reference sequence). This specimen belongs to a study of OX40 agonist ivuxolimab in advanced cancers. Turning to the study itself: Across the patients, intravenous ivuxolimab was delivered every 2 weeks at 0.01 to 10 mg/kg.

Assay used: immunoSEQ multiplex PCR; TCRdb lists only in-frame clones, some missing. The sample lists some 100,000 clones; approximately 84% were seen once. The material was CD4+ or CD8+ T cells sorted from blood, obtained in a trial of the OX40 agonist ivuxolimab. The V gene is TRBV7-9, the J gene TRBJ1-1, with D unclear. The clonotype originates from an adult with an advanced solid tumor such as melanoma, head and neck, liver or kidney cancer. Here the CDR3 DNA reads TGTGCCAGCAGCTTAGAACCGAACACTGAAGCTTTCTTT. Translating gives CASSLEPNTEAFF.